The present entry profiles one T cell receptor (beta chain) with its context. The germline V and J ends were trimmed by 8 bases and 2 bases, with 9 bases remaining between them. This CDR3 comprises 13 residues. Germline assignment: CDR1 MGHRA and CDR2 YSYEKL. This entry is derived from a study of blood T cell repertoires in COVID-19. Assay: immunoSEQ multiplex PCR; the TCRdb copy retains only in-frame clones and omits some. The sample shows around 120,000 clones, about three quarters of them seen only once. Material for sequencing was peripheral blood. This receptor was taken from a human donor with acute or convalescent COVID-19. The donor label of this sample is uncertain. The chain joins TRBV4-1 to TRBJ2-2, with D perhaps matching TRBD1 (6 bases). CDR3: CASGGGNTGELFF. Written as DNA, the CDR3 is TGCGCCAGCGGGGGCGGAAACACCGGGGAGCTGTTTTTT.